The 14 T cell receptor beta chains listed next were all sequenced from one sample in a study of CXCR3-negative and CXCR3-positive naive CD8 T cells. Researchers prepared the TRB cDNA libraries using 5' RACE with UMI labels. One entry per CDR3 protein, without DNA, is what TCRdb gives after re-calling the 5' RACE reads. Its clone listing holds some 130,000 distinct CDR3 sequences. Input material: naive CXCR3- CD8+ T cells from blood. This sample's subset: CD45RO-CCR7+CD27+CD95- naive CD8+ T cells lacking CXCR3 (TNR3-). The receptors here all came from a human donor in good health. Some clones in this sample may be carry-over from other donors' samples.

This sequence joins TRBV15 and TRBJ2-2; TCRdb lists TRBD1, though no DNA is available to test this call. Germline V gene lookup returns CDR1 LNHNV and CDR2 YYDKDF (reference sequence). The CDR3 length is 13 residues. The CDR3 loop is CATSGRDRGELFF.

The chain is built from TRBV20-1 and TRBJ2-7; the TCRdb D gene call, TRBD1, has no DNA to confirm it. The CDR3 spans 14 residues. Germline loops: CDR1 DFQATT, CDR2 SNEGSKA (reference sequence). Here the CDR3 reads CSARTTGFSYEQYF.

The V call is TRBV7-8, the J call TRBJ2-7; TCRdb designates TRBD1, a call that cannot be tested without DNA. Germline V gives CDR1 SGHVS, CDR2 FQNEAQ. The length of the CDR3 is 15 residues. CDR3: CASSSRDRGLYEQYF. Based on the CDR3 plus reference TRBV7-8 and TRBJ2-7, the full variable domain is GAGVSQSPRYKVAKRGQDVALRCDPISGHVSLFWYQQALGQGPEFLTYFQNEAQLDKSGLPSDRFFAERPEGSVSTLKIQRTQQEDSAVYLCASSSRDRGLYEQYFGPGTRLTVT.

This chain links TRBV5-1 with TRBJ2-2; TCRdb calls TRBD1, which cannot be checked without DNA. Per the germline V gene, CDR1 is SGHRS and CDR2 is YFSETQ. The CDR3 is 12 amino acids. The CDR3 sequence is CASSLFREELFF.

This chain's CDR3 is CASSAASLGPYEQYF. The rearrangement links TRBV9 to TRBJ2-7. Germline CDR1 reads SGDLS; CDR2 reads YYNGEE. The CDR3 spans 15 residues.

This sequence joins TRBV6-6 and TRBJ2-7; checking the TCRdb D call of TRBD2 is not possible without DNA. Germline lookup yields CDR1 MNHNY and CDR2 SVGAGI (reference sequence). This CDR3 has 15 amino acids. This CDR3 reads CASTWTSENSYEQYF.

V gene TRBV7-9 combines with J gene TRBJ2-1. The V gene's germline CDR1 is SEHNR and CDR2 FQNEAQ (reference sequence). The CDR3 totals 15 residues. CDR3 region: CASSFSSGLLNEQFF. Drawing the rest from reference TRBV7-9 and TRBJ2-1, the complete variable domain is DTGVSQNPRHKITKRGQNVTFRCDPISEHNRLYWYRQTLGQGPEFLTYFQNEAQLEKSRLLSDRFSAERPKGSFSTLEIQRTEQGDSAMYLCASSFSSGLLNEQFFGPGTRLTVL.

The chain recombines TRBV4-2 with TRBJ1-6. Germline V gives CDR1 LGHNA, CDR2 YNFKEQ. The CDR3 totals 17 residues. CDR3 protein: CASSQEDRSSYNSPLHF.

J is TRBJ2-7 and V is TRBV4-1; TCRdb's D gene call, TRBD2, goes unchecked for lack of DNA. The V gene's germline CDR1 is MGHRA and CDR2 YSYEKL. This CDR3 has 17 amino acids. CDR3 protein: CASTMGLAGGTGDEQYF.

V is TRBV29-1 and J is TRBJ2-3; TCRdb indicates TRBD2, and absent DNA this call remains unverified. The CDR3 spans 18 residues. The germline V gene encodes CDR1 SQVTM and CDR2 ANQGSEA. The chain's CDR3 is CSAVLAGGPSFRTDTQYF.

J is TRBJ2-1 and V is TRBV12-3 or TRBV12-4; TCRdb's D call of TRBD2 is untestable without DNA. The CDR3 totals 17 residues. This chain's CDR3 is CASSFPVTSGVRNEQFF.

This chain uses TRBV28 with TRBJ2-1; TCRdb picks TRBD1, but there is no DNA to check that call. CDR3 length: 15 amino acids. The germline V gene has CDR1 MDHEN and CDR2 SYDVKM. The CDR3 sequence: CASSMTGGYYNEQFF.

V is TRBV21-1 and J is TRBJ1-4; absent DNA, TCRdb's TRBD1 call cannot be checked. TRBV21-1 is marked as a pseudogene. This CDR3 has 16 amino acids. The CDR3 is CASSKKRTGCGEKLFF.

The chain joins TRBV7-6 to TRBJ2-1; TCRdb designates TRBD1, a call that cannot be tested without DNA. The CDR3 spans 13 residues. CDR1 is SGHVS, CDR2 FNYEAQ, per germline. Here the CDR3 reads CASSLRGTNEQFF.